This TCR beta chain was recovered during a study of shared T cell receptors in the human thymus. Clones were read by immunoSEQ multiplex PCR, and TCRdb kept only the in-frame ones, dropping some. In the table there are 720,000 or so clones, around 85% of which are singletons. Germline V CDR1 and CDR2: MDHEN, SYDVKM. The CDR3 extends over 17 amino acids. After removal of 6 bases from V and 1 base from J, the junction contained 7 bases not matched to a gene. The same sample was also studied in work on human thymus T cells. From that report: Corrective surgery for congenital heart defects was being performed on the healthy Finnish infants who were the donors. From resections taken during corrective heart surgery, the thymus tissue was obtained. Among thymic and blood repertoires, usage of V and J genes appeared biased. Unrelated individuals reportedly shared highly overlapping thymic TCR repertoires.

V usage is TRBV28 and J usage is TRBJ2-2; the match to TRBD1 covers 11 bases. What was sequenced was thymocytes. This sequence originates from a girl less than two years old with a congenital heart defect. The CDR3 bases are TGTGCCAGCAGGCGGGACAGGGGGGTCAAGAACACCGGGGAGCTGTTTTTT. Amino acids: CASRRDRGVKNTGELFF.